This TCR beta chain was sequenced during a study of T cell responses to AZD1222 COVID-19 vaccine. With respect to this clone: Antigen: not known.

Findings and caveats of the study: Spike-specific TCR breadth and depth were elevated following two AZD1222 doses.

CDR3 size: 13 residues. V lost 3 bases, J lost 9 bases, and 14 bases lay in between. Using immunoSEQ multiplex PCR, the repertoire was profiled, and TCRdb retains in-frame clones only, with some absent. This sample has approximately 89,000 clones, with about 86% found just once. Analyses pooled second doses at about 4 or about 12 weeks. The specimen was peripheral blood, collected 28 days after the second AZD1222 dose. This chain uses TRBV12-3 or TRBV12-4 with TRBJ2-5; tentatively, D is TRBD1 (6 bases). The receptor was isolated from an adult who received the AZD1222 COVID-19 vaccine. In DNA, the CDR3 is TGTGCCAGCAGTTTTGGGGGCGACCGGGCCCAGTACTTC. It codes for CASSFGGDRAQYF.